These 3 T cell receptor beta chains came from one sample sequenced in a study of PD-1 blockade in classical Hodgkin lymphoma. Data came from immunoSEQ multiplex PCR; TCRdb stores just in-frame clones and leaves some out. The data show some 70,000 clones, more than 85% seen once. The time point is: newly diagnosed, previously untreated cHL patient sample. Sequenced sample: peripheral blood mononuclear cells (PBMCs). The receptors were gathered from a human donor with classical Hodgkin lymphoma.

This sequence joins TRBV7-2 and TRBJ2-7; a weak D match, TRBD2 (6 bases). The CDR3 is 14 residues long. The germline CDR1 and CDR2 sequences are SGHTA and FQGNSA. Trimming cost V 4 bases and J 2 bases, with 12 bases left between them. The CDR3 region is CASSSREFAYEQYF. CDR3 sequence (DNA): TGTGCCAGCAGCTCCCGGGAGTTTGCCTACGAGCAGTACTTC.

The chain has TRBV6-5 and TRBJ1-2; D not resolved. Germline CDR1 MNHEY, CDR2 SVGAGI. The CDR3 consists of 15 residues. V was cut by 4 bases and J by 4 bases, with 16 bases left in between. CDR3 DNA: TGTGCCAGCAGTTCTGAAGCGATCGGCCTCTATGGCTACACCTTC. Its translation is CASSSEAIGLYGYTF.

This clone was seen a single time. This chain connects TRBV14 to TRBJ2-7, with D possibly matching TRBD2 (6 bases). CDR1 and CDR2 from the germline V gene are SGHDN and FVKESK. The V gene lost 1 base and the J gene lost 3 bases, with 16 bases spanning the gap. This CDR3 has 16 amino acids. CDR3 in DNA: TGTGCCAGCAGCCAAGTTTGGAGGACGGAGGGCTACGAGCAGTACTTC. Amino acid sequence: CASSQVWRTEGYEQYF.